A selection of T cell receptor beta chains follows, all from one sample in a study of CD8 T cells in ankylosing spondylitis. TCRdb reprocessed the 5' RACE reads with MiXCR, giving one entry per CDR3 protein. The repertoire holds 670,000 or so distinct CDR3 sequences, with under 20% as singletons. The sequenced sample was blood, either unsorted or a sorted T cell fraction (not recorded which). Receptor source: a male donor with ankylosing spondylitis. Each CDR3 is given with its conserved first and last residue. A D gene is named only where the DNA matches it firmly. Expanded clones are given a class, and other clones once, few, many or no size at all.

TRBJ2-5	few	TRBD1	TRBV11-3	CASSLGTGGRQETQYF	TGTGCCAGCAGCCTAGGGACAGGGGGCCGCCAAGAGACCCAGTACTTC
TRBJ1-3	few	TRBD1	TRBV7-9	CASSLGGQGAGNTIYF	TGTGCCAGCAGCTTAGGGGGACAGGGAGCTGGAAACACCATATATTTT
TRBJ2-2	.	.	TRBV12-3/TRBV12-4	CASTPPVGALTGELYF	TGTGCCAGCACCCCGCCGGTGGGGGCGCTGACCGGGGAGCTGTATTTT
TRBJ2-7	.	TRBD1	TRBV12-3/TRBV12-4	CASSYRGLEQYF	TGTGCCAGCAGCTACAGGGGGCTCGAGCAGTACTTC
TRBJ1-5	.	.	TRBV4-1	CASSPSPGEDSNQPQHF	TGCGCCAGCAGCCCATCACCAGGGGAGGATAGCAATCAGCCCCAGCATTTT
TRBJ1-5	.	.	TRBV4-1	CASSQVGYSNQPQHF	TGCGCCAGCAGCCAAGTGGGATATAGCAATCAGCCCCAGCATTTT
TRBJ2-5	.	.	TRBV12-3/TRBV12-4	CASRSRDQETQYF	TGTGCCAGCAGAAGCCGGGACCAAGAGACCCAGTACTTC
TRBJ2-2	.	TRBD1	TRBV6-2/TRBV6-3	CASRRQGSMNTGELFF	TGTGCCAGCAGACGACAGGGATCGATGAACACCGGGGAGCTGTTTTTT
TRBJ2-2	.	TRBD2	TRBV2	CASSTTTSGRAPDTGELFF	TGTGCCAGCAGTACTACGACTAGCGGGAGGGCCCCGGACACCGGGGAGCTGTTTTTT
TRBJ2-3	few	.	TRBV7-3	CASSPSGVPGADTQYF	TGTGCCAGCAGCCCCTCGGGGGTACCCGGGGCAGATACGCAGTATTTT
TRBJ2-5	.	.	TRBV4-1	CASSQDIGGTLLETQYF	TGCGCCAGCAGCCAAGATATCGGGGGTACGTTGCTAGAGACCCAGTACTTC
TRBJ1-2	few	.	TRBV27	CASSFGGSAYGYTF	TGTGCCAGCAGTTTTGGTGGCAGCGCCTATGGCTACACCTTC
TRBJ2-1	.	.	TRBV7-6	CASSLAGSPSNEQFF	TGTGCCAGCAGCTTAGCGGGGTCCCCCAGCAATGAGCAGTTCTTC
TRBJ1-4	.	.	TRBV12-3/TRBV12-4	CASSSHRLKATNEKLFF	TGTGCCAGCAGTTCTCACAGGTTAAAAGCAACTAATGAAAAACTGTTTTTT
TRBJ2-2	.	TRBD2	TRBV5-6	CASSPTSGGGGELFF	TGTGCCAGCAGCCCCACTAGCGGGGGAGGCGGGGAGCTGTTTTTT
TRBJ1-3	.	.	TRBV6-1	CASSRGAGDGNTIYF	TGTGCCAGCAGCCGGGGCGCCGGTGACGGAAACACCATATATTTT
TRBJ2-1	many	.	TRBV20-1	CSARDYSVGSYNEQFF	TGCAGTGCTAGAGATTACAGCGTTGGCTCCTACAATGAGCAGTTCTTC
TRBJ2-3	.	TRBD2	TRBV5-5	CASSSGLALTDTQYF	TGTGCCAGCAGCTCGGGACTAGCGCTGACAGATACGCAGTATTTT
TRBJ2-7	few	TRBD2	TRBV12-3/TRBV12-4	CASSSTGTSGEQYF	TGTGCCAGCAGTTCGACCGGGACTAGCGGCGAGCAGTACTTC
TRBJ1-5	.	.	TRBV4-3	CASSQVEGTGLHAQHF	TGCGCCAGCAGCCAAGTTGAAGGCACAGGGCTTCACGCCCAGCATTTT
TRBJ2-1	.	.	TRBV6-5	CASSYAGANEQFF	TGTGCCAGCAGTTACGCGGGCGCCAATGAGCAGTTCTTC
TRBJ2-7	.	.	TRBV5-1	CASAPLGGEQYF	TGCGCCAGCGCCCCCCTGGGGGGCGAGCAGTACTTC
TRBJ2-1	.	.	TRBV11-2	CASSLVEGGPGNEQFF	TGTGCCAGCAGCTTAGTAGAGGGCGGACCGGGGAATGAGCAGTTCTTC
TRBJ2-7	few	.	TRBV5-1	CASSPGAGTDEQYF	TGCGCCAGCAGCCCAGGGGCGGGAACTGACGAGCAGTACTTC
TRBJ2-5	few	.	TRBV20-1	CIWTETQYF	TGCATATGGACAGAGACCCAGTACTTC
TRBJ1-6	many	.	TRBV15	CATSRDRGGSSYNSPLHF	TGTGCCACCAGCAGAGATCGGGGCGGGAGCTCCTATAATTCACCCCTCCACTTT
TRBJ1-1	many	.	TRBV6-1	CASSELNTEAFF	TGTGCCAGCAGTGAACTGAACACTGAAGCTTTCTTT
TRBJ1-2	few	.	TRBV30	CAWSGGSNYGYTF	TGTGCCTGGAGTGGTGGCAGTAACTATGGCTACACCTTC
TRBJ1-2	.	.	TRBV6-1	CATQPGNGDYGYTF	TGTGCCACGCAGCCGGGGAATGGCGACTATGGCTACACCTTC
TRBJ1-1	.	.	TRBV6-5	CASSRGQTMAPRGTPAKENTEAFF	TGTGCCAGCAGTAGGGGCCAAACAATGGCTCCTCGCGGGACACCTGCGAAGGAGAACACTGAAGCTTTCTTT
TRBJ2-5	.	.	TRBV11-2	CASSLGALGTQYF	TGTGCCAGCAGCTTAGGAGCTTTGGGTACCCAGTACTTC
TRBJ2-5	few	.	TRBV12-3/TRBV12-4	CASSFVFTVETQYF	TGTGCCAGCAGTTTTGTATTCACCGTTGAGACCCAGTACTTC
TRBJ2-6	few	.	TRBV7-6	CASSKHTGQLSGANVLTF	TGTGCCAGCAGCAAGCACACGGGACAACTCTCTGGGGCCAACGTCCTGACTTTC
TRBJ2-3	.	.	TRBV3-1	CATSQDWRPPDTQYF	TGTGCCACCAGCCAAGATTGGCGCCCCCCAGATACGCAGTATTTT
TRBJ2-7	.	.	TRBV5-1	CASSPTAGYEQYF	TGCGCCAGCAGCCCTACCGCGGGGTACGAGCAGTACTTC
TRBJ2-3	once	TRBD2	TRBV20-1	CSAPTSGGMTDTQYF	TGCAGTGCCCCGACTAGCGGGGGTATGACAGATACGCAGTATTTT
TRBJ2-7	.	TRBD2	TRBV12-3/TRBV12-4	CASKSTGTSDTYEQYF	TGTGCCAGCAAGTCGACCGGGACTAGCGACACCTACGAGCAGTACTTC
TRBJ2-3	few	.	TRBV20-1	CSARTGVSGDTQYF	TGCAGTGCTAGAACGGGGGTATCGGGAGATACGCAGTATTTT
TRBJ1-2	.	TRBD1	TRBV4-1	CASGQQGAAGYTF	TGCGCCAGCGGCCAACAGGGGGCGGCGGGCTACACCTTC